One sample yielded the 11 T cell receptor beta chains listed below, sequenced in a study of blood T cell repertoires in COVID-19. Profiling relied on immunoSEQ multiplex PCR, and the TCRdb table lists in-frame clones only, not all of them. The sample consists of about 46,000 clones, 75% to 90% of them appearing once. Source material: peripheral blood. These receptor sequences come from a human donor in a cohort sampled during active COVID-19. The donor label of this sample is uncertain.

The chain uses TRBV5-1 and TRBJ1-2; TRBD1 matches 9 bases. The V gene's germline CDR1 is SGHRS and CDR2 YFSETQ. The length of the CDR3 is 14 residues. The trim removed 3 bases at V and 3 bases at J, leaving 3 bases unmatched. The CDR3 DNA reads as TGCGCCAGCAGCTCAAGACAGGGGGACTATGGCTACACCTTC. Protein product: CASSSRQGDYGYTF.

The chain uses TRBV5-4 and TRBJ2-7; possible D gene TRBD1, 5 bases. CDR1 SGHNT and CDR2 YYREEE come from the germline V gene (reference sequence). This CDR3 has 13 residues. The V gene lost 0 bases and the J gene lost 6 bases, with 10 bases spanning the gap. The CDR3 DNA reads TGTGCCAGCAGCTTGGTCAGGGAAGGCGAGCAGTACTTC. Its translation: CASSLVREGEQYF.

This clone was picked up one time. J is TRBJ2-5 and V is TRBV2; D possibly corresponds to TRBD2 (6 bases). The CDR3 consists of 14 residues. Germline loops: CDR1 SNHLY, CDR2 FYNNEI. Trimming left V 6 bases short and J 0 bases short, with 11 bases between. The CDR3 region has the DNA TGTGCCAGCAGGCCGGGAGTTTACCAAGAGACCCAGTACTTC. This sequence encodes CASRPGVYQETQYF. Combining the CDR3 with reference TRBV2 and TRBJ2-5 gives the whole variable domain EPEVTQTPSHQVTQMGQEVILRCVPISNHLYFYWYRQILGQKVEFLVSFYNNEISEKSEIFDDQFSVERPDGSNFTLKIRSTKLEDSAMYFCASRPGVYQETQYFGPGTRLLVL.

J is TRBJ2-3 and V is TRBV6-1, with 8 bases lining up with TRBD1. Unmatched junction bases numbered 9, after V lost 1 base and J lost 6 bases. CDR1 is MNHNS, CDR2 SASEGT, per germline. The length of the CDR3 is 16 residues. The CDR3 region has the DNA TGTGCCAGCAGTGAAGGTCCGGCAGGGGGCTTGGATACGCAGTATTTT. Its translation is CASSEGPAGGLDTQYF.

The rearrangement uses TRBV6-5 and TRBJ1-1, with TRBD1 matching 11 bases. V was clipped by 5 bases and J by 1 base; unmatched bases: 3. The CDR3 runs 15 residues. Germline V gene data show CDR1 as MNHEY and CDR2 as SVGAGI. Here the CDR3 DNA reads TGTGCCAGCAGTCTCGGGACAGGGGGGAACACTGAAGCTTTCTTT. Its protein product is CASSLGTGGNTEAFF.

The chain is built from TRBV28 and TRBJ1-1, with D uncertain. This CDR3 contains 14 residues. From germline, CDR1 is MDHEN and CDR2 SYDVKM. V lost 4 bases and J lost 12, with 21 bases in between. The CDR3 here is CASSSPEGVRGSFF. In DNA form, the CDR3 reads TGTGCCAGCAGTTCCCCCGAGGGAGTAAGAGGATCTTTCTTT.

The gene calls are TRBV2 and TRBJ1-4; 9 nucleotides align to TRBD1. There are 16 residues in the CDR3. V lost 3 bases, J lost 4 bases, and 6 bases stayed unmatched. Germline CDR1 reads SNHLY; CDR2 reads FYNNEI. The CDR3 sequence is CASSEGDRANNEKLFF. CDR3 coding DNA: TGTGCCAGCAGTGAGGGGGACAGGGCCAATAATGAAAAACTGTTTTTT.

This clone has a single count. This sequence joins TRBV9 and TRBJ1-6, with a tentative D call TRBD1 (5 bases). From germline, CDR1 is SGDLS and CDR2 YYNGEE. Trimming pared 2 bases from V and 6 bases from J, leaving 9 bases between. The CDR3 extends over 14 amino acids. This CDR3 is CASSVSQGNSPLHF. In DNA, the CDR3 is TGTGCCAGCAGCGTGAGCCAGGGTAATTCACCCCTCCACTTT.

This chain joins TRBV7-2 and TRBJ2-7; D gene unclear. V gave up 1 base and J gave up 1 base, with 8 bases separating them. This CDR3 contains 14 residues. CDR1 is SGHTA, CDR2 FQGNSA, per germline. The CDR3 bases are TGTGCCAGCAGCTTAGGGTACAGTTCCTACGAGCAGTACTTC. Its translation is CASSLGYSSYEQYF.

The gene calls are TRBV5-1 and TRBJ2-7; D might be TRBD1 (6 bases). CDR3 length equals 13 residues. Trimming removed 4 bases at V and 3 bases at J, with 11 bases between. Looked up from germline, CDR1 is SGHRS and CDR2 is YFSETQ. The CDR3 sequence is CASSVQGSYEQYF. Written as DNA, the CDR3 is TGCGCCAGCAGCGTCCAGGGGAGCTACGAGCAGTACTTC. The complete variable domain, with remaining parts taken from reference TRBV5-1 and TRBJ2-7, reads KAGVTQTPRYLIKTRGQQVTLSCSPISGHRSVSWYQQTPGQGLQFLFEYFSETQRNKGNFPGRFSGRQFSNSRSEMNVSTLELGDSALYLCASSVQGSYEQYFGPGTRLTVT.

The rearrangement joins TRBV10-2 to TRBJ2-3; unclear D gene. Germline CDR1 and CDR2: WSHSY and SAAADI. The CDR3 extends over 16 amino acids. Trimming left V 6 bases short and J 0 bases short, with 16 bases between. The CDR3 nucleotides read TGCGCCAGCAGGGATAGCCAACTTACTAGCACAGATACGCAGTATTTT. This gives the protein CASRDSQLTSTDTQYF.